The 19 T cell receptor beta chains reported below all come from one sample, sequenced in a study of T-cell memory formation after mild COVID-19. Using its own MiXCR run on the 5' RACE reads, TCRdb lists one record per CDR3 protein. This table holds about 470,000 distinct CDR3 sequences, 18% found once. The sequencing sample was made of PBMCs or a T cell subset sorted from them (not recorded which). The source of these receptors is an adult woman who had mild COVID-19 (a few samples of this study predate the infection). Cell type and time point are not known.

This clonotype was counted only a few times. The rearrangement uses TRBV5-1 and TRBJ2-7, with 13 nucleotides matching TRBD2. V lost 2 bases to trimming and J lost 3 bases; unmatched junction nucleotides: 5. CDR1 and CDR2 from the germline V gene are SGHRS and YFSETQ. This CDR3 contains 16 residues. In DNA form, the CDR3 reads TGCGCCAGCAGCTTCGGACTAGCGGGGGCCTACTACGAGCAGTACTTC. This sequence encodes CASSFGLAGAYYEQYF.

Worth noting for this clonotype: Sequence at one end of the junction differs from germline and may be a read error. The chain employs TRBV7-2 and TRBJ1-1; tentative D call: TRBD1 (5 bases). The CDR3 has 11 residues. From germline, CDR1 is SGHTA and CDR2 FQGNSA. The chain's CDR3 is CASRVGTGAFF. CDR3 bases: TGTGCCAGCAGGGTTGGGACTGGAGCTTTCTTT.

The chain has TRBV5-8 and TRBJ2-7; the match to TRBD1 covers 9 bases. The germline V gene has CDR1 SGHTS and CDR2 YDEGEE. The CDR3 covers 15 residues. Unmatched junction bases numbered 7, after V lost 3 bases and J lost 3 bases. The CDR3 here is CASSWTGTGLYEQYF. The CDR3 DNA reads as TGTGCCAGCAGCTGGACCGGGACAGGGCTCTACGAGCAGTACTTC.

This chain joins TRBV5-4 and TRBJ2-1; weak D call: TRBD2 (5 bases). This CDR3 is built from 14 residues. Germline V gene lookup returns CDR1 SGHNT and CDR2 YYREEE (reference sequence). Trimming took off 9 bases at V and 0 bases at J, with 13 bases between the two ends. The CDR3 loop reads CATGSGSSYNEQFF. The CDR3 bases are TGTGCCACCGGCAGCGGAAGCTCCTACAATGAGCAGTTCTTC.

The V and J genes are TRBV10-2 and TRBJ2-2; possibly TRBD2 for D (6 bases). V lost 2 bases and J 4 bases, leaving 14 bases between the germline ends. The CDR3 is 16 residues long. The germline CDR1 and CDR2 sequences are WSHSY and SAAADI. CDR3 loop: CASSERTGVSTGELFF. The CDR3 nucleotides are TGCGCCAGCAGTGAGAGGACGGGGGTGAGCACCGGGGAGCTGTTTTTT.

For the CDR3, the DNA is TGTGCCAGCAGCTTAACCTGGACAGGGACCGGGGAGCTGTTTTTT. It specifies CASSLTWTGTGELFF. The chain couples TRBV5-6 to TRBJ2-2, with 8 positions matching TRBD1. Trimming cost V 2 bases and J 5 bases; bases outside gene matches: 5. The CDR3 is made up of 15 amino acids. CDR1 and CDR2 from the germline V gene are SGHDT and YYEEEE.

The rearrangement joins TRBV20-1 to TRBJ2-5; the match to TRBD2 covers 10 bases. The V gene end was trimmed by 1 base and the J gene end by 6 bases; junction bases not matched to a gene: 8. This CDR3 is 15 amino acids long. Germline V CDR1 and CDR2: DFQATT, SNEGSKA (reference sequence). Here the CDR3 DNA reads TGCAGTGCTAGAGTAACGCCTAGCGGGAGCCAGACCCAGTACTTC. Its translation: CSARVTPSGSQTQYF.

Comment on this clonotype: One end of the junction varies from germline; a read error may be responsible. This rearrangement joins TRBV12-3 or TRBV12-4 to TRBJ1-1; 7 positions match TRBD1. CDR3 size: 14 residues. The CDR3 here is CASITGTENTEAFF. CDR3 nucleotide sequence: TGTGCTAGCATCACCGGGACAGAAAACACTGAAGCTTTCTTT.

The chain links TRBV7-9 to TRBJ2-5; tentative D call: TRBD1 (5 bases). There are 15 residues in the CDR3. Trimming took off 1 base at V and 5 bases at J, with 14 bases between the two ends. CDR1 and CDR2 (germline): SEHNR, FQNEAQ (reference sequence). The CDR3 is CASSLGPRVGETQYF. CDR3 DNA: TGTGCCAGCAGCTTAGGTCCCAGGGTCGGGGAGACCCAGTACTTC.

The J gene is TRBJ1-1, the V gene TRBV6-2 or TRBV6-3; possibly TRBD1 for D (5 bases). V shed 0 bases and J shed 5 bases, with 16 bases lying between them. Germline V CDR1 and CDR2: MNHEY, SVGEGT. The CDR3 extends over 16 amino acids. The CDR3 protein is CASSYSKGGGWTEAFF. The CDR3, as DNA: TGTGCCAGCAGTTACTCGAAGGGCGGGGGATGGACTGAAGCTTTCTTT.

Concerning this clonotype: Sequence at one end of the junction differs from germline and may be a read error. CDR3 residues: CASSEYETSGSYEQCF. CDR3 in DNA: TGTGCCAGCAGTGAATATGAGACTAGCGGATCCTACGAGCAGTGCTTC. The rearrangement links TRBV25-1 to TRBJ2-7, with TRBD2 matching over 9 bases. Germline V gene data show CDR1 as MGHDK and CDR2 as SYGVNS. The CDR3 is 16 amino acids.

The chain has TRBV5-6 and TRBJ2-1, with D tentatively TRBD2 (6 bases). Trimming removed 2 bases from V and 6 bases from J, with 15 bases in between. CDR1 is SGHDT and CDR2 is YYEEEE in the germline V gene. This CDR3 is built from 15 residues. The CDR3: CASSFYGRGANEQFF. The CDR3 nucleotides read TGTGCCAGCAGCTTTTACGGGAGAGGTGCCAATGAGCAGTTCTTC.

This clonotype was seen only a few times. The CDR3: CASSLEEDYGYTF. The DNA of the CDR3 is TGTGCCAGCAGTTTAGAGGAGGACTATGGCTACACCTTC. The V call is TRBV28, the J call TRBJ1-2, with D uncertain. CDR1 and CDR2 from the germline V gene are MDHEN and SYDVKM. With 2 bases removed from V and 3 bases from J, the gap between germline ends came to 7 bases. The length of the CDR3 is 13 residues.

The CDR3, as DNA: TGTGCCAGCTCAGACAGGGGGAGCAATCAGCCCCAGCATTTT. Translation: CASSDRGSNQPQHF. The V call is TRBV18, the J call TRBJ1-5, with TRBD1 matching over 9 bases. The CDR3 consists of 14 residues. Germline loops: CDR1 KGHSH, CDR2 LQKENI. The trim removed 5 bases at V and 1 base at J, leaving 0 bases unmatched.

The V gene is TRBV29-1, the J gene TRBJ1-2; D is undetermined. Germline V gives CDR1 SQVTM, CDR2 ANQGSEA. This CDR3 is built from 14 residues. Trimming removed 2 bases at V and 4 bases at J, with 14 bases between. CDR3 nucleotides: TGCAGCGTTGAAAGTAACCGGGTTATCTATGGCTACACCTTC. Translation: CSVESNRVIYGYTF.

This clonotype came up a few times. The chain is built from TRBV25-1 and TRBJ1-1; D is ambiguous. The CDR3 is 13 residues long. CDR1 is MGHDK, CDR2 SYGVNS, per germline. V shed 9 bases and J shed 0 bases, with 11 bases lying between them. The CDR3 sequence: CASLSGMNTEAFF. In nucleotides, the CDR3 is TGTGCCAGTCTCAGCGGAATGAACACTGAAGCTTTCTTT.

J is TRBJ1-5 and V is TRBV5-5; D remains ambiguous. There are 16 residues in the CDR3. Germline V gene data show CDR1 as SGHKS and CDR2 as YYEKEE (reference sequence). Trimming shortened V by 4 bases and J by 0 bases, and 14 bases separated the two germline ends. This CDR3 is CASSGLGGDSNQPQHF. The CDR3 nucleotides are TGTGCCAGCAGCGGGCTAGGCGGGGATAGCAATCAGCCCCAGCATTTT.

This clonotype was detected many times. The V gene is TRBV5-1, the J gene TRBJ1-1, with 8 bases lining up with TRBD1. The germline V gene encodes CDR1 SGHRS and CDR2 YFSETQ. With V trimmed by 2 bases and J by 4 bases, 1 base remained unmatched. CDR3 length: 13 residues. The CDR3 protein is CASSLQGGTEAFF. CDR3 coding DNA: TGCGCCAGCAGCTTACAGGGGGGCACTGAAGCTTTCTTT.

This clonotype was counted between two and nine times. The CDR3, as DNA: TGCGCCAGCAGCTTGGCCTGGGCGGGAGGGCCAACCAAAAACATTCAGTACTTC. This codes for CASSLAWAGGPTKNIQYF. V is TRBV5-1 and J is TRBJ2-4; TRBD2 aligns across 9 bases. This CDR3 spans 18 amino acids. V lost 0 bases to trimming and J lost 2 bases; unmatched junction nucleotides: 9. From germline, CDR1 is SGHRS and CDR2 YFSETQ.